This T cell receptor beta chain came from a study of blood T cell repertoires in COVID-19. This CDR3 contains 17 residues. CDR1 is LNHDA and CDR2 is SQIVND in the germline V gene (reference sequence). Losses at the gene ends were 3 bases for V and 4 bases for J; bases not matched to a gene: 10. Methods used by the authors: Amplification of reference gene primers provided the estimated nucleated cell counts. Profiled with immunoSEQ multiplex PCR; TCRdb holds only in-frame clones, not every one. V and J calls plus clone size are reproduced from that table; the DNA served to infer D and trimming. The table includes approximately 260,000 clones, about nine tenths detected once.

The chain has TRBV19 and TRBJ1-2; TRBD1 matches 11 bases. The sequenced sample consisted of peripheral blood. The clonotype was recovered from a man aged 55 to 70 who had recovered from COVID-19. The CDR3 coding sequence is TGTGCCAGTAGTATCTCCTCGCCGGGACAGGGGGTCTATGGCTACACCTTC. Translating gives CASSISSPGQGVYGYTF.